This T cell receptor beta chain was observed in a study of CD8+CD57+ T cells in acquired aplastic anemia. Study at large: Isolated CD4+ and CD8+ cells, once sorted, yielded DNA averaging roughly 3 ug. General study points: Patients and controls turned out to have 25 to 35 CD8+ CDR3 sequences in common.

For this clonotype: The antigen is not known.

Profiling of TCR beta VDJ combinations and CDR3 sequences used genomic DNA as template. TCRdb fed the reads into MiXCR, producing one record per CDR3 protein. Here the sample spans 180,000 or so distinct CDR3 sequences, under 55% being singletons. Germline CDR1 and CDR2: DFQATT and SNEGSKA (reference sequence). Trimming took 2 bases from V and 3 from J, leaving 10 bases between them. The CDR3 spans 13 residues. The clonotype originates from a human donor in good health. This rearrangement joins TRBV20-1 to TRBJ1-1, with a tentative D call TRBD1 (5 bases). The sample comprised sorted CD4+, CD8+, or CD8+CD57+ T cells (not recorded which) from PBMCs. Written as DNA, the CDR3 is TGCAGTGCTAGATCTGGGGACTACACTGAAGCTTTCTTT. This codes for CSARSGDYTEAFF.